The clone carrying this TCR beta chain was counted once. This entry comes from a study of cytomegalovirus exposure and HLA in healthy donors. The donors were part of the approximately 130-subject validation cohort, which stood apart from the 666-subject first cohort. CDR3 size: 16 residues. CDR1 and CDR2 (germline): SGHRS, YFSETQ. Germline trimming cut 0 bases from V and 1 base from J; bases unmatched to any gene: 6. Sequencing was performed with immunoSEQ multiplex PCR; in TCRdb, only in-frame clones are kept and a portion is missing. The sample lists tens of thousands of clones, 95% to 97% occurring once.

The V call is TRBV5-1, the J call TRBJ1-1; 7 nucleotides align to TRBD1. The sequencing input was PBMCs. This TCR came from a young woman in good health and CMV-seropositive. CDR3 region: CASSLAQGGGNTEAFF. CDR3 DNA sequence: TGCGCCAGCAGCTTGGCCCAGGGGGGCGGGAACACTGAAGCTTTCTTT.